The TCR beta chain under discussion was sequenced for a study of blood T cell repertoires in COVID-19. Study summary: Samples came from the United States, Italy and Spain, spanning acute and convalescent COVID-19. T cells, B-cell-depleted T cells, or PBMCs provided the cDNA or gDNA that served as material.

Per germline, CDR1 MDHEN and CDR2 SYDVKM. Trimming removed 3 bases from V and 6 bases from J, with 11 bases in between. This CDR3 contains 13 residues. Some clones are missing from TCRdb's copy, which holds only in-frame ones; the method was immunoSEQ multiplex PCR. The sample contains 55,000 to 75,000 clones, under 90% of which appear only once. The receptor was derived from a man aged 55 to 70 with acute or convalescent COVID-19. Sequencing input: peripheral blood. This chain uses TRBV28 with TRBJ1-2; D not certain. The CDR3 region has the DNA TGTGCCAGCAGTTTTTCCTTCGGGGATGGCTACACCTTC. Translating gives CASSFSFGDGYTF.